Following are 9 T cell receptor beta chains from one sample sequenced in a study of blood T cells in healthy people across ages. A J-beta primer mix and a sample-barcoded 5' primer were used in a second PCR of about 6 to 12 cycles. MiXCR was run by TCRdb on the 5' RACE reads, yielding one entry per CDR3 protein. The sample includes over 1,500,000 distinct CDR3 sequences, approximately 40% of them seen just once. The specimen was blood. The receptors were sampled from a human donor in good health.

This clonotype came up a few times. At one boundary the junction diverges from the germline segment, which might be a read error. V is TRBV27 and J is TRBJ2-3; D is perhaps TRBD1 (5 bases). The CDR3 covers 19 residues. Germline CDR1 and CDR2: MNHEY and SMNVEV (reference sequence). CDR3 protein: CASSLSLKGALRNTDAQYF. The DNA for the CDR3 is TGTGCCAGCAGCCTGAGCCTCAAAGGGGCACTTCGAAACACAGATGCGCAGTATTTT.

The chain joins TRBV5-1 to TRBJ2-3; tentatively, D is TRBD2 (7 bases). The CDR3 is 17 residues long. Germline V gene data show CDR1 as SGHRS and CDR2 as YFSETQ. Trimming removed 7 bases from V and 0 bases from J, with 21 bases in between. CDR3 residues: CASARVGGARSTDTQYF. In DNA form, the CDR3 reads TGCGCCAGCGCCCGGGTGGGGGGGGCCCGGAGCACAGATACGCAGTATTTT.

The table lists this clonotype with a few counts. The CDR3 loop reads CASREFSSNEQFF. As DNA, the CDR3 is TGCGCCAGCAGGGAATTCTCTTCCAATGAGCAGTTCTTC. The V call is TRBV5-1, the J call TRBJ2-1; D is unresolved. This CDR3 comprises 13 residues. CDR1 and CDR2 from the germline V gene are SGHRS and YFSETQ. With 5 bases removed from V and 6 bases from J, the gap between germline ends came to 12 bases.

This clonotype was counted ten times or more. CDR3 nucleotide sequence: TGCGCCAGCAGCCAGGAACTAGCGGACTACAATGAGCAGTTCTTC. Translated, it gives CASSQELADYNEQFF. The chain carries TRBV4-3 and TRBJ2-1; 8 positions match TRBD2. The CDR3 is 15 residues long. With 3 bases clipped from V and 3 bases from J, the junction kept 4 bases outside the gene matches. Germline V lookup: CDR1 LGHNA, CDR2 YSLEER.

The chain uses TRBV2 and TRBJ1-2; TRBD1 is a possible D gene (5 bases). Trimming stripped 5 bases from V and 4 bases from J, with 17 bases between. The length of the CDR3 is 15 residues. Per the germline V gene, CDR1 is SNHLY and CDR2 is FYNNEI. As DNA, the CDR3 is TGTGCCAGCAGTCCTAGGGGAGATTTTACCTATGGCTACACCTTC. It encodes CASSPRGDFTYGYTF.

This clonotype occurred once. This rearrangement joins TRBV12-3 or TRBV12-4 to TRBJ1-2; 8 bases are shared with TRBD1. The CDR3 totals 17 residues. Trimming at V came to 6 bases and at J to 3 bases, leaving 15 bases not matched to a gene. Here the CDR3 reads CASRSKEPRDRHYGYTF. The CDR3 DNA reads as TGTGCCAGCAGATCTAAAGAACCCCGGGACAGGCACTATGGCTACACCTTC.

V and J are TRBV12-3 or TRBV12-4 and TRBJ1-6; no reliable D call. The CDR3 covers 13 residues. V lost 5 bases, J lost 4 bases, and 6 bases lay in between. The CDR3 reads CASSPYYNSPLHF. The CDR3 coding sequence is TGTGCCAGCAGTCCTTATTATAATTCACCCCTCCACTTT.

This clonotype was detected only a few times. The V gene is TRBV7-3, the J gene TRBJ2-5; D not resolved. The germline V gene has CDR1 SGHTA and CDR2 FQGTGA. V was cut by 5 bases and J by 4 bases, with 17 bases left in between. This CDR3 is built from 15 residues. CDR3 in amino acids: CASSPWGRSLETQYF. DNA of the CDR3: TGTGCCAGCAGCCCCTGGGGAAGATCCCTAGAGACCCAGTACTTC.

The chain uses TRBV4-1 and TRBJ2-7; unclear D gene. The V gene lost 0 bases and the J gene lost 0 bases, with 6 bases spanning the gap. From germline, CDR1 is MGHRA and CDR2 YSYEKL. The CDR3 has 14 amino acids. CDR3 amino acids: CASSQEWPSYEQYF. For the CDR3, the DNA is TGCGCCAGCAGCCAAGAGTGGCCCTCCTACGAGCAGTACTTC.